Shown below are 5 T cell receptor beta chains from a single sample sequenced in a study of T cell repertoires in cytomegalovirus infection. From the reads, TCRdb called clonotypes with MiXCR, one entry per CDR3 protein. This sample has about 80,000 distinct CDR3 sequences; around 3.4% occur once, and the top ten carry about 4.6%. Sequencing was done on a sample of PBMCs. The receptors were gathered from a human donor in good health (CMV status not recorded). Some clones in this sample may be carry-over from other donors' samples.

In this sample, this clonotype turned up many times. This chain uses TRBV5-6 with TRBJ2-3, with 9 nucleotides matching TRBD2. The germline V gene encodes CDR1 SGHDT and CDR2 YYEEEE. CDR3 length: 18 residues. With 4 bases clipped from V and 1 base from J, the junction kept 13 bases outside the gene matches. For the CDR3, the DNA is TGTGCCAGCAGCGGGGTATTGGCGGGACTAGCACGCACAGATACGCAGTATTTT. This translates into CASSGVLAGLARTDTQYF.

This clonotype was seen repeatedly, ten times or more. This chain connects TRBV7-2 to TRBJ2-5; D may be TRBD1 (6 bases). The V end was cut by 4 bases, the J end by 2 bases, with 14 bases between. Per germline, CDR1 SGHTA and CDR2 FQGNSA. The CDR3 contains 15 residues. As DNA, the CDR3 is TGTGCCAGCAGCTACCAAACAGGGAAGCAAGAGACCCAGTACTTC. It yields the protein CASSYQTGKQETQYF. Full variable domain (outside the CDR3, taken from reference TRBV7-2 and TRBJ2-5): GAGVSQSPSNKVTEKGKDVELRCDPISGHTALYWYRQSLGQGLEFLIYFQGNSAPDKSGLPSDRFSAERTGGSVSTLTIQRTQQEDSAVYLCASSYQTGKQETQYFGPGTRLLVL.

This clonotype was observed at least ten times. The chain couples TRBV7-9 to TRBJ1-1; 8 nucleotides agree with TRBD1. V was pared by 8 bases and J by 2 bases, with 4 bases of the junction left unmatched. CDR3 size: 13 residues. Germline V gene lookup returns CDR1 SEHNR and CDR2 FQNEAQ (reference sequence). The CDR3 sequence: CASLDRVNTEAFF. CDR3 DNA sequence: TGTGCCAGCCTGGACAGGGTCAACACTGAAGCTTTCTTT.

This clonotype was observed many times. The chain joins TRBV7-2 to TRBJ2-7; 7 bases match TRBD2. CDR1 and CDR2 from the germline V gene are SGHTA and FQGNSA. The trim removed 3 bases at V and 0 bases at J, leaving 5 bases unmatched. The CDR3 is 15 residues long. In DNA, the CDR3 is TGTGCCAGCAGCTTGGGCGGGGGTCTCTCCTACGAGCAGTACTTC. Translated, it gives CASSLGGGLSYEQYF.

There are many counts of this clonotype. The J gene is TRBJ1-2, the V gene TRBV25-1; tentative D call: TRBD1 (5 bases). With 3 bases removed from V and 8 bases from J, the gap between germline ends came to 13 bases. The germline gives CDR1 MGHDK, CDR2 SYGVNS. The CDR3 has 13 amino acids. CDR3 residues: CASSDREGEGYTF. The CDR3 DNA sequence: TGTGCCAGCAGTGACAGGGAGGGAGAGGGCTACACCTTC.